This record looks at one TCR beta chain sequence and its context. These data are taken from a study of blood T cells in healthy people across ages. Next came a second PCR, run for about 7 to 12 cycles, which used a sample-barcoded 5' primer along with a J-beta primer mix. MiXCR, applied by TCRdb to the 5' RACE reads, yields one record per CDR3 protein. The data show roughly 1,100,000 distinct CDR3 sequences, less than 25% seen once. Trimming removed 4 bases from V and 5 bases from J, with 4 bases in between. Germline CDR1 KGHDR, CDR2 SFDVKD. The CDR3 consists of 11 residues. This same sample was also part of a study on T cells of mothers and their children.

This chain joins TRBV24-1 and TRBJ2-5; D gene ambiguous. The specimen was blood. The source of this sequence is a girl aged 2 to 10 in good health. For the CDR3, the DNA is TGTGCCACCAGTGAATCGGAGACCCAGTACTTC. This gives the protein CATSESETQYF.